Listed here are 5 T cell receptor beta chains from one sample, sequenced in a study of memory CD4+ T cells and cytomegalovirus serostatus. Single viable CD3+CD4+CD8-CD45RO+ cells were sorted as the memory CD4+ T cells. Clones were read by immunoSEQ multiplex PCR, and TCRdb kept only the in-frame ones, dropping some. Among 20,000 to 30,000 clones listed, over 70% were seen once. Material for sequencing was memory CD4+ T cells from blood. All receptors derive from an adult in good health and CMV-seronegative.

This chain connects TRBV7-2 to TRBJ2-5; 8 bases map to TRBD2. The length of the CDR3 is 12 residues. Germline-derived CDR1 and CDR2 are SGHTA and FQGNSA. With V trimmed by 1 base and J by 13 bases, 5 bases remained unmatched. CDR3 bases: TGTGCCAGCAGCTTAGAAGCGGGAGTGCTGTACTTC. It yields the protein CASSLEAGVLYF.

This clone was seen only once. The genes are TRBV21-1 and TRBJ2-3; TRBD1, as called in the table, went unchecked against the DNA. TRBV21-1 is described as a pseudogene. This CDR3 has 15 residues. The CDR3 nucleotides are TGTGCCAGCAGCCGACCCAGACAAACCACAGATACGCAGTATTTT. Protein product: CASSRPRQTTDTQYF.

This clone was recorded once. The chain carries TRBV6-6 and TRBJ2-5, with 10 nucleotides matching TRBD2. Germline values: CDR1 MNHNY, CDR2 SVGAGI (reference sequence). Unmatched junction bases numbered 12, after V lost 6 bases and J lost 5 bases. The CDR3 extends over 16 amino acids. CDR3 loop: CASRHGASGSGETQYF. The CDR3 bases are TGTGCCAGCAGACACGGGGCTAGCGGGAGTGGGGAGACCCAGTACTTC.

The rearrangement joins TRBV7-2 to TRBJ2-7; 9 nucleotides match TRBD2. The CDR3 has 15 residues. Germline V gene lookup returns CDR1 SGHTA and CDR2 FQGNSA. V was pared by 7 bases and J by 6 bases, with 13 bases of the junction left unmatched. The CDR3 sequence: CASTSLTGRGGEQYF. In DNA form, the CDR3 reads TGTGCCAGCACCTCCCTCACAGGGCGGGGGGGCGAGCAGTACTTC.

The chain links TRBV7-9 to TRBJ1-2; possibly TRBD1 for D (5 bases). Deletions cut 5 bases from V and 4 bases from J, with 11 bases between. This CDR3 is 13 amino acids long. The germline V gene has CDR1 SEHNR and CDR2 FQNEAQ (reference sequence). The CDR3 here is CASSPGDFYGYTF. In DNA form, the CDR3 reads TGTGCCAGCAGCCCCGGGGACTTCTATGGCTACACCTTC. Filled out from reference TRBV7-9 and TRBJ1-2, the complete variable domain reads DTGVSQNPRHKITKRGQNVTFRCDPISEHNRLYWYRQTLGQGPEFLTYFQNEAQLEKSRLLSDRFSAERPKGSFSTLEIQRTEQGDSAMYLCASSPGDFYGYTFGSGTRLTVV.